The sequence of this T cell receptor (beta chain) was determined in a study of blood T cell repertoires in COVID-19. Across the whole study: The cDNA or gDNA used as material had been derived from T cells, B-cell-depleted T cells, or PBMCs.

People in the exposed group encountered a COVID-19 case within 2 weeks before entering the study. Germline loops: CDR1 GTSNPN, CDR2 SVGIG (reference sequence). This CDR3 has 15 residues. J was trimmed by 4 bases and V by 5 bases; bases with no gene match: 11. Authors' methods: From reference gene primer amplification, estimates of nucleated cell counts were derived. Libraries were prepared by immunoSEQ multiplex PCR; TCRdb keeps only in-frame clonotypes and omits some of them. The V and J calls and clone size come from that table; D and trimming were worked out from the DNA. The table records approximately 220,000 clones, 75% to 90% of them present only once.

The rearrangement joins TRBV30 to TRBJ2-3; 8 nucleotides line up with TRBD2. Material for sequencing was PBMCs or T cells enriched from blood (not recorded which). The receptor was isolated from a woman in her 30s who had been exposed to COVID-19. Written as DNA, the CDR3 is TGTGCCTGGGAGCTCGGGACTAGAGTCGCAGATACGCAGTATTTT. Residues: CAWELGTRVADTQYF.